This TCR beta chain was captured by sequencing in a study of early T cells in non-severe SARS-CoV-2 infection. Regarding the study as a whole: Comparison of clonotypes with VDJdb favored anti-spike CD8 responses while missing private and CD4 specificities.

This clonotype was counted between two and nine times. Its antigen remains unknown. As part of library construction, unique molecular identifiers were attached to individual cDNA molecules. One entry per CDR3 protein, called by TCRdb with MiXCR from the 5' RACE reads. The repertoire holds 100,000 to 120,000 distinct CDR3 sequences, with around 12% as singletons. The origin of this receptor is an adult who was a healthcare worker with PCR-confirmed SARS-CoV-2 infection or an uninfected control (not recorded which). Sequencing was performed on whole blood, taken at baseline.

The CDR3 coding sequence is TGTGCCAGCAGTTTAGTTCCATACGAGCAGTACTTC. It translates to CASSLVPYEQYF. J is TRBJ2-7 and V is TRBV12-3 or TRBV12-4; D remains ambiguous. Trimming pared 1 base from V and 4 bases from J, leaving 5 bases between. This CDR3 has 12 residues.